Here is one T cell receptor (beta chain) with its context. Its antigen remains unknown. The sample is drawn from a study of regulatory T cells in long-lasting Graves disease. Noted time point: persistent/refractory GD, antithyroid drugs over 5 years with positive TRAb. The TCR library was made from RNA extracted from PBMCs. Germline values: CDR1 DFQATT, CDR2 SNEGSKA (reference sequence). This CDR3 has 13 amino acids. Study results and limitations: It was in persistent disease that TRBV28, TRBJ1-2 and TRBJ2-5 were favored.

CDR3-region Arm-PCR and iRepertoire HTBI primers produced the TCR beta libraries. In the source study's methods: Across samples, 60 to 75 TRBV and roughly 13 TRBJ segments were found. Each CDR3 protein is one row after TCRdb ran MiXCR on the multiplex PCR reads. In this record, the V and J calls reflect TCRdb's handling and not the investigators' own analysis. Of 400,000 to 500,000 distinct CDR3 sequences in the sample, roughly 23% are singletons; the top ten hold roughly an eighth. The chain employs TRBV20-1 and TRBJ2-5; D may be TRBD2 (5 bases). The J call could be wrong; TRBJ2-1 is a better fit for the DNA end. This sequence originates from a female donor with Graves disease. The material sequenced was peripheral blood mononuclear cells (PBMCs), taken when the disease was refractory, from a patient treated with antithyroid drugs. The CDR3 sequence: CSARPSSFNEQFF. In nucleotides, the CDR3 is TGCAGTGCTAGACCTAGCTCGTTCAATGAGCAGTTCTTC.